This passage covers 9 T cell receptor beta chains from one sample sequenced in a study of shared clonotypes between healthy human individuals. Libraries were prepared by immunoSEQ multiplex PCR; TCRdb keeps only in-frame clonotypes and omits some of them. Of 400,000 to 550,000 clones listed, roughly 85% are singletons. Sequenced material: PBMCs. The receptors were gathered from a woman in her 40s in good health. Some clones in this sample may be carry-over from other donors' samples.

The rearrangement joins TRBV7-8 to TRBJ1-3; TRBD1 matches at 7 bases. Germline V gene sequence: CDR1 SGHVS, CDR2 FQNEAQ. V was clipped by 1 base and J by 2 bases; unmatched bases: 2. The CDR3 runs 15 residues. The CDR3: CASSLGQGAGNTIYF. DNA of the CDR3: TGTGCCAGCAGCTTAGGACAGGGAGCTGGAAACACCATATATTTT.

This clone appeared a few times. The chain uses TRBV30 and TRBJ1-1; a weak D match, TRBD1 (5 bases). Trimming stripped 7 bases from V and 6 bases from J, with 12 bases between. The length of the CDR3 is 11 residues. The germline V gene has CDR1 GTSNPN and CDR2 SVGIG (reference sequence). Here the CDR3 reads CASEQAAEAFF. In nucleotides, the CDR3 is TGTGCCTCCGAACAGGCCGCTGAAGCTTTCTTT.

The chain couples TRBV2 to TRBJ2-3, with TRBD1 matching over 7 bases. V was clipped by 8 bases and J by 3 bases; unmatched bases: 8. This CDR3 spans 14 amino acids. Germline CDR1 is SNHLY and CDR2 is FYNNEI. The CDR3 DNA follows: TGTGCCAGCGTTAGGGGGCCTGGGACAGATACGCAGTATTTT. Protein product: CASVRGPGTDTQYF.

As to this clone: The likely explanation is a read error, given a far larger clone one base away. This sequence joins TRBV14 and TRBJ1-2, with unresolved D. V lost 3 bases and J lost 4, with 12 bases in between. Germline-derived CDR1 and CDR2 are SGHDN and FVKESK. This CDR3 has 14 amino acids. CDR3 in amino acids: CASSQADGRYGYTF. The CDR3 bases are TGTGCCAGCAGCCAGGCTGACGGACGCTATGGCTACACCTTC.

The gene calls are TRBV9 and TRBJ2-1, with TRBD2 matching 14 bases. The CDR3 totals 17 residues. Per the germline V gene, CDR1 is SGDLS and CDR2 is YYNGEE. J lost 7 bases, V lost 2 bases, and 8 bases had no gene match. The CDR3 DNA reads TGTGCCAGCAGCGTTGTGTCGGGACTAGCGGGAGTGAATGAGCAGTTCTTC. It encodes CASSVVSGLAGVNEQFF.

The chain carries TRBV11-2 and TRBJ2-7; D is perhaps TRBD1 or TRBD2 (5 bases each). V was cut by 2 bases and J by 3 bases, with 11 bases left in between. This CDR3 has 14 residues. Germline CDR1 SGHAT, CDR2 FQNNGV. The CDR3 loop is CASSLRGVVYEQYF. CDR3 coding DNA: TGTGCCAGCAGCTTAAGGGGAGTCGTCTACGAGCAGTACTTC.

V gene TRBV7-9 combines with J gene TRBJ2-2; D ambiguous. The germline V gene has CDR1 SEHNR and CDR2 FQNEAQ (reference sequence). This CDR3 is built from 12 residues. Trimming took off 3 bases at V and 7 bases at J, with 6 bases between the two ends. In nucleotides, the CDR3 is TGTGCCAGCAGCTTGCCGGTCGGGGAGCTGTTTTTT. Its protein product is CASSLPVGELFF.

CDR3 sequence (DNA): TGTGCCAGCTCACCAGGGGGCGGTCGGGGCGAGCAGTACTTC. This sequence encodes CASSPGGGRGEQYF. This chain connects TRBV18 to TRBJ2-7, with a tentative D call TRBD1 (6 bases). The CDR3 is made up of 14 amino acids. CDR1 KGHSH and CDR2 LQKENI come from the germline V gene. The V end lost 2 bases, the J end lost 6 bases, and 14 bases lay between the germline ends.

Here the CDR3 reads CASSLISGTTDTQYF. The CDR3, as DNA: TGCGCCAGCAGCTTGATTAGCGGGACCACAGATACGCAGTATTTT. This rearrangement joins TRBV5-1 to TRBJ2-3, with 8 bases aligning to TRBD2. CDR3 size: 15 residues. Germline values: CDR1 SGHRS, CDR2 YFSETQ. Germline trimming cut 1 base from V and 2 bases from J; bases unmatched to any gene: 3.